In this sample, the clone carrying this T cell receptor (beta chain) turned up a few times. The data derive from a study of cytomegalovirus exposure and HLA in healthy donors. The PCR made use of 60 Vbeta and 13 Jbeta primers. The assay was immunoSEQ multiplex PCR, and TCRdb's table has in-frame clones only and misses some. The data contain about 190,000 clones, about 90% of them singletons. Material: PBMCs. The receptor comes from a boy aged 2 to 10 in good health and CMV-seronegative.

The CDR3 region is CASRPLGTEAFF. CDR3 sequence (DNA): TGTGCCAGCAGGCCCTTGGGGACAGAAGCTTTCTTT. The rearrangement uses TRBV28 and TRBJ1-1; D may be TRBD1 (6 bases). The CDR3 totals 12 residues. V was shortened by 6 bases and J by 8 bases, with 13 bases between the two germline ends. Germline-derived CDR1 and CDR2 are MDHEN and SYDVKM.